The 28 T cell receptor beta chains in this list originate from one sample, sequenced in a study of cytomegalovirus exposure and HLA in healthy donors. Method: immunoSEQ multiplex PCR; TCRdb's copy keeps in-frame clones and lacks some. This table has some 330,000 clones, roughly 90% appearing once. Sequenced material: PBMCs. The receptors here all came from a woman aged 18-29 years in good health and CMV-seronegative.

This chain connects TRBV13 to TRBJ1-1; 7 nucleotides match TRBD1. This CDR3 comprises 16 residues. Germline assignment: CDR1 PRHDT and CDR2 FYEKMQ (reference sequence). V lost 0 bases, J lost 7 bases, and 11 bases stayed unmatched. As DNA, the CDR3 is TGTGCCAGCAGCTTAGGCCCCGACCGAAGGACAGGTGAAGCTTTCTTT. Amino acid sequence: CASSLGPDRRTGEAFF. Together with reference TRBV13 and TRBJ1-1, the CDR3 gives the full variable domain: AAGVIQSPRHLIKEKRETATLKCYPIPRHDTVYWYQQGPGQDPQFLISFYEKMQSDKGSIPDRFSAQQFSDYHSELNMSSLELGDSALYFCASSLGPDRRTGEAFFGQGTRLTVV.

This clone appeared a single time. CDR3 residues: CASSPLGTSEGQYF. CDR3 bases: TGCGCCAGCAGCCCCCTCGGGACTAGTGAGGGGCAGTACTTC. The chain carries TRBV4-1 and TRBJ2-7, with 8 positions matching TRBD2. The junction had 11 bases not matched to a gene; V was cut back by 4 bases and J by 9 bases. The CDR3 totals 14 residues. Germline CDR1 is MGHRA and CDR2 is YSYEKL.

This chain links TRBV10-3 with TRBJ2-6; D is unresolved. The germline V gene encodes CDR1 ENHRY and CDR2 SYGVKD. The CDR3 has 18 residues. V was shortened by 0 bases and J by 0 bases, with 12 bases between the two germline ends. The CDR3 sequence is CAISESNRIASGANVLTF. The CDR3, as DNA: TGTGCCATCAGTGAGTCGAATAGGATAGCCTCTGGGGCCAACGTCCTGACTTTC.

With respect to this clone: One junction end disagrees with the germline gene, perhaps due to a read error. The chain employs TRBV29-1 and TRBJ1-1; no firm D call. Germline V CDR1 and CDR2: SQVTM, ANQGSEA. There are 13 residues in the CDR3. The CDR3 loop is CSALSAGNIEAFF. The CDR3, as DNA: TGCAGCGCCCTCTCAGCCGGGAACATTGAAGCTTTCTTT.

CDR3 coding DNA: TGCGCCAGCAGGGGGGGTCCGAATCCGACGGAAAACATTCAGTACTTC. Translation: CASRGGPNPTENIQYF. This chain joins TRBV5-1 and TRBJ2-4; D perhaps matches TRBD2 (6 bases). Germline CDR1 and CDR2: SGHRS and YFSETQ. This CDR3 contains 16 residues. V lost 5 bases to trimming and J lost 5 bases, with 20 bases between them. The whole variable domain, remainder taken from reference TRBV5-1 and TRBJ2-4, is KAGVTQTPRYLIKTRGQQVTLSCSPISGHRSVSWYQQTPGQGLQFLFEYFSETQRNKGNFPGRFSGRQFSNSRSEMNVSTLELGDSALYLCASRGGPNPTENIQYFGAGTRLSVL.

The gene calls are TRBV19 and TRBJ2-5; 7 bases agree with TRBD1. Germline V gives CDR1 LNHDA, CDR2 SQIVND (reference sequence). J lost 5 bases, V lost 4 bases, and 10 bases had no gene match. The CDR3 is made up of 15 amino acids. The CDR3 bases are TGTGCCAGTAGTACTTCTGACAGGGTCCGGGAGACCCAGTACTTC. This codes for CASSTSDRVRETQYF. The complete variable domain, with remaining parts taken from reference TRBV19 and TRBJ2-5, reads DGGITQSPKYLFRKEGQNVTLSCEQNLNHDAMYWYRQDPGQGLRLIYYSQIVNDFQKGDIAEGYSVSREKKESFPLTVTSAQKNPTAFYLCASSTSDRVRETQYFGPGTRLLVL.

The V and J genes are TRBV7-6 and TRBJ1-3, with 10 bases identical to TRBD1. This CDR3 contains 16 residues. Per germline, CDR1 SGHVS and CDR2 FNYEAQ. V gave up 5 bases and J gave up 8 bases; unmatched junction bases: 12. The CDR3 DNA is TGTGCCAGCAGCCCTTCGACAGGGGGCTTGGGAGACACCATATATTTT. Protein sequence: CASSPSTGGLGDTIYF.

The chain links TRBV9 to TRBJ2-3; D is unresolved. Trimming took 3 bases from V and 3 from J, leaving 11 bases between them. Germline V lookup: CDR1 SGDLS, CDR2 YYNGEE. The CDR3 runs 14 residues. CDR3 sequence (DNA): TGTGCCAGCAGCGACTTCTCGGGTACAGATACGCAGTATTTT. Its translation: CASSDFSGTDTQYF.

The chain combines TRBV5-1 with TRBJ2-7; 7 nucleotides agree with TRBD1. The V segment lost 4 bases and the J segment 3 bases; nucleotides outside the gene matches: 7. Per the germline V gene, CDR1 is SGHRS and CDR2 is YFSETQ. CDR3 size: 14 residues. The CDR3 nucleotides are TGCGCCAGCAGCAGAGGACAGGAGATCTACGAGCAGTACTTC. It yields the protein CASSRGQEIYEQYF. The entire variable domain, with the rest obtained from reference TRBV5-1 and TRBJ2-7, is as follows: KAGVTQTPRYLIKTRGQQVTLSCSPISGHRSVSWYQQTPGQGLQFLFEYFSETQRNKGNFPGRFSGRQFSNSRSEMNVSTLELGDSALYLCASSRGQEIYEQYFGPGTRLTVT.

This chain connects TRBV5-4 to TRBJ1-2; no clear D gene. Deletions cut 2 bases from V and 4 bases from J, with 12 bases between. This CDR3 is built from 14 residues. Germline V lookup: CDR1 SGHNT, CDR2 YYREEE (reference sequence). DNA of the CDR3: TGTGCCAGCAGCTTCACGGGAGCGGGCTATGGCTACACCTTC. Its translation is CASSFTGAGYGYTF.

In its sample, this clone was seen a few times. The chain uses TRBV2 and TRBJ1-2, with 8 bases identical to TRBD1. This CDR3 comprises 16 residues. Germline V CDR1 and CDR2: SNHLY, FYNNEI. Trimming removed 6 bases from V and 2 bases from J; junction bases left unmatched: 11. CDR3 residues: CASSRPDRGMNYGYTF. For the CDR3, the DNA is TGTGCCAGCAGCCGGCCCGACAGGGGAATGAACTATGGCTACACCTTC.

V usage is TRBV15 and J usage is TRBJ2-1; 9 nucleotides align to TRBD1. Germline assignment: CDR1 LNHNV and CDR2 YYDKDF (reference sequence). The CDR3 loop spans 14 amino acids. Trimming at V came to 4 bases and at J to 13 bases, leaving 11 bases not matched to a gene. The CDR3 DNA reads TGTGCCACCAGCAAGGACCACAGGGGGCAGGCCCAGTTCTTC. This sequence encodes CATSKDHRGQAQFF. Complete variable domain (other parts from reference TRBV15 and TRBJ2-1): DAMVIQNPRYQVTQFGKPVTLSCSQTLNHNVMYWYQQKSSQAPKLLFHYYDKDFNNEADTPDNFQSRRPNTSFCFLDIRSPGLGDTAMYLCATSKDHRGQAQFFGPGTRLTVL.

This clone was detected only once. The CDR3 DNA follows: TGCGCCAGCAGCTCACAGGCGTTGAACACTGAAGCTTTCTTT. The encoded protein is CASSSQALNTEAFF. The rearrangement uses TRBV5-1 and TRBJ1-1, with D maybe TRBD1 (5 bases). The V end lost 3 bases, the J end lost 0 bases, and 9 bases lay between the germline ends. CDR1 and CDR2 (germline): SGHRS, YFSETQ. This CDR3 has 14 residues.

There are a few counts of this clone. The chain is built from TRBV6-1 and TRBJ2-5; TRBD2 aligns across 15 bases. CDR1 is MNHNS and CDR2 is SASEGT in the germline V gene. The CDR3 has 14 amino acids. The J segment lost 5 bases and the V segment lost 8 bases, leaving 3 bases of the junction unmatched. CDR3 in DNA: TGTGCCAGCGGACTAGCGGGAGGGCCGGAGACCCAGTACTTC. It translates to CASGLAGGPETQYF.

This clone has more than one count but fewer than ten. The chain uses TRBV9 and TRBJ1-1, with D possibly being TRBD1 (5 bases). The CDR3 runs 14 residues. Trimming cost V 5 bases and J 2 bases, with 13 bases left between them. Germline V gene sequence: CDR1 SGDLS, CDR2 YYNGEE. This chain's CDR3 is CASSPLGGNTEAFF. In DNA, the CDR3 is TGTGCCAGCAGTCCCCTGGGGGGAAACACTGAAGCTTTCTTT.

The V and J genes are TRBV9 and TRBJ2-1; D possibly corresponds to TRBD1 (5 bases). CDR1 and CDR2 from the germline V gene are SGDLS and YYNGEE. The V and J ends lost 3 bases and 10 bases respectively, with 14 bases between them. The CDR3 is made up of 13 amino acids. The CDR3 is CASSGSREGEQFF. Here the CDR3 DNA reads TGTGCCAGCAGCGGGTCCAGGGAAGGCGAGCAGTTCTTC. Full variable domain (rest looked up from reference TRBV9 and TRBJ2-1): DSGVTQTPKHLITATGQRVTLRCSPRSGDLSVYWYQQSLDQGLQFLIQYYNGEERAKGNILERFSAQQFPDLHSELNLSSLELGDSALYFCASSGSREGEQFFGPGTRLTVL.

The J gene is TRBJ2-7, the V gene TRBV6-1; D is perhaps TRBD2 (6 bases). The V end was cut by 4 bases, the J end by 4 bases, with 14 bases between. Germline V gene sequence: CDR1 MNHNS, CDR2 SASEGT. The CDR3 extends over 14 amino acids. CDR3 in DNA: TGTGCCAGCAGTGCGGCGGCTGCGGGGTACGAGCAGTACTTC. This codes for CASSAAAAGYEQYF.

The CDR3 loop reads CASSPGLAGQIGSYEQYF. The DNA for the CDR3 is TGCGCCAGCAGCCCGGGACTAGCGGGACAGATTGGCTCCTACGAGCAGTACTTC. The V gene is TRBV5-1, the J gene TRBJ2-7; 13 nucleotides match TRBD2. CDR1 and CDR2 (germline): SGHRS, YFSETQ. The CDR3 has 18 residues. Trimming cost V 4 bases and J 0 bases; bases outside gene matches: 10.

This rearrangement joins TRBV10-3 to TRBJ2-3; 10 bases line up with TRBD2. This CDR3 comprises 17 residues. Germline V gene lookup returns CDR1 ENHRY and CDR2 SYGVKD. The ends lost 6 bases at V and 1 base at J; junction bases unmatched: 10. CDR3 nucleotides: TGTGCCATCAGCGATCTAGCGGGAGACGTAGGCACAGATACGCAGTATTTT. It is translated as CAISDLAGDVGTDTQYF.

CDR3 sequence (DNA): TGTGCCAGCAGGCGACAGCTCATGAACACTGAAGCTTTCTTT. Translated, it gives CASRRQLMNTEAFF. This chain uses TRBV27 with TRBJ1-1, with D perhaps TRBD1 (5 bases). In germline, CDR1 is MNHEY, CDR2 SMNVEV (reference sequence). CDR3 length equals 14 residues. V shed 6 bases and J shed 0 bases, with 11 bases lying between them.

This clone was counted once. In DNA, the CDR3 is TGTGCCAGCAGCCCCGGGGAGGGCGGCTACACCTTC. It specifies CASSPGEGGYTF. The chain has TRBV7-2 and TRBJ1-2; the D is unclear. The CDR3 runs 12 residues. Per germline, CDR1 SGHTA and CDR2 FQGNSA. Trimming left V 5 bases short and J 8 bases short, with 12 bases between. Variable domain in full (rest from reference TRBV7-2 and TRBJ1-2): GAGVSQSPSNKVTEKGKDVELRCDPISGHTALYWYRQSLGQGLEFLIYFQGNSAPDKSGLPSDRFSAERTGGSVSTLTIQRTQQEDSAVYLCASSPGEGGYTFGSGTRLTVV.

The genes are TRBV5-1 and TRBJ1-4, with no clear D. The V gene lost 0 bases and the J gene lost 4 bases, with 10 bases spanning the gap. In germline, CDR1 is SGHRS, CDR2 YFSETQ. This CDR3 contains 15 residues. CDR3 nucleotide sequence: TGCGCCAGCAGCTTGGTGGGCTCGGATAATGAAAAACTGTTTTTT. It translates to CASSLVGSDNEKLFF.

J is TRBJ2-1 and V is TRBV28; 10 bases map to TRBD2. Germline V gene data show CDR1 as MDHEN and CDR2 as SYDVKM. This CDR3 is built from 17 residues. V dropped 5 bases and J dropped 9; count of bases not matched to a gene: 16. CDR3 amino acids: CASSHSGRPQAIGEQFF. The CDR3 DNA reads TGTGCCAGCAGTCATAGCGGGAGGCCCCAAGCTATTGGTGAGCAGTTCTTC.

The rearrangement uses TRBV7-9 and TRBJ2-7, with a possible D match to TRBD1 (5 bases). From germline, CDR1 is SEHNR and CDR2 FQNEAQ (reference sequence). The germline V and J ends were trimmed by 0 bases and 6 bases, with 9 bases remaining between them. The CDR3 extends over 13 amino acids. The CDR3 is CASSLAEGAEQYF. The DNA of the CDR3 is TGTGCCAGCAGCTTAGCGGAAGGGGCCGAGCAGTACTTC.

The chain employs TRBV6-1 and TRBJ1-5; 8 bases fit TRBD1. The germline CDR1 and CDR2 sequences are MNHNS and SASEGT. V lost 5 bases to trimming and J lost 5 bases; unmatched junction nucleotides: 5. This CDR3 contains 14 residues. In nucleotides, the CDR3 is TGTGCCAGCAGTAGGACAGGGCGAGATCAGCCCCAGCATTTT. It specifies CASSRTGRDQPQHF.

CDR3 region: CASSPGLANTGELFF. The CDR3 DNA follows: TGCGCCAGCAGCCCGGGACTAGCGAACACCGGGGAGCTGTTTTTT. The chain links TRBV4-1 to TRBJ2-2; 8 nucleotides agree with TRBD2. The germline V gene encodes CDR1 MGHRA and CDR2 YSYEKL. V trimming: 4 bases; J trimming: 0 bases; junction bases outside the gene matches: 1. CDR3 length: 15 amino acids.

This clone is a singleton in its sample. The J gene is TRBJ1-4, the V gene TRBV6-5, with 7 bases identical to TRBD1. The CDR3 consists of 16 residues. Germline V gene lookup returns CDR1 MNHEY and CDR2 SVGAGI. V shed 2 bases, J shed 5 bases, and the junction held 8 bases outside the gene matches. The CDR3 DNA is TGTGCCAGCAGTTACAGGGGGCCGCCGCGGAATGAAAAACTGTTTTTT. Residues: CASSYRGPPRNEKLFF.

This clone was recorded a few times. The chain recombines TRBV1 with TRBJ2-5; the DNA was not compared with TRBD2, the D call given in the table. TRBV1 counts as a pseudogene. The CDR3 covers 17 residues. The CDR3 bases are TGCACCAGCAGCCAAGAAGTGGAGACTAGCGGCCAAGAGACCCAGTACTTC. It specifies CTSSQEVETSGQETQYF.